This T cell receptor beta chain was sequenced for a study of cytomegalovirus exposure and HLA in healthy donors. Findings and caveats of the study: Among the sequence variants, a highly shared cluster was likely an artifact of sequencing.

Germline lookup yields CDR1 MNHEY and CDR2 SVGAGI. V lost 0 bases and J lost 3; bases outside the gene matches: 2. The CDR3 length is 14 residues. Points on this clone: The antigen is not known.

PCR amplification relied on 60 Vbeta primers (plus 13 Jbeta primers). The repertoire was sequenced with immunoSEQ multiplex PCR; TCRdb's copy has only in-frame clones and lacks some. The sample consists of roughly 280,000 clones, 65% to 85% of them appearing once. The specimen was PBMCs. This sequence was found in a female donor in good health and CMV-seronegative. The rearrangement joins TRBV6-5 to TRBJ2-7; 7 bases line up with TRBD1. The CDR3 sequence is CASSYSRTGYEQYF. CDR3 DNA: TGTGCCAGCAGTTACTCCCGGACAGGCTACGAGCAGTACTTC.